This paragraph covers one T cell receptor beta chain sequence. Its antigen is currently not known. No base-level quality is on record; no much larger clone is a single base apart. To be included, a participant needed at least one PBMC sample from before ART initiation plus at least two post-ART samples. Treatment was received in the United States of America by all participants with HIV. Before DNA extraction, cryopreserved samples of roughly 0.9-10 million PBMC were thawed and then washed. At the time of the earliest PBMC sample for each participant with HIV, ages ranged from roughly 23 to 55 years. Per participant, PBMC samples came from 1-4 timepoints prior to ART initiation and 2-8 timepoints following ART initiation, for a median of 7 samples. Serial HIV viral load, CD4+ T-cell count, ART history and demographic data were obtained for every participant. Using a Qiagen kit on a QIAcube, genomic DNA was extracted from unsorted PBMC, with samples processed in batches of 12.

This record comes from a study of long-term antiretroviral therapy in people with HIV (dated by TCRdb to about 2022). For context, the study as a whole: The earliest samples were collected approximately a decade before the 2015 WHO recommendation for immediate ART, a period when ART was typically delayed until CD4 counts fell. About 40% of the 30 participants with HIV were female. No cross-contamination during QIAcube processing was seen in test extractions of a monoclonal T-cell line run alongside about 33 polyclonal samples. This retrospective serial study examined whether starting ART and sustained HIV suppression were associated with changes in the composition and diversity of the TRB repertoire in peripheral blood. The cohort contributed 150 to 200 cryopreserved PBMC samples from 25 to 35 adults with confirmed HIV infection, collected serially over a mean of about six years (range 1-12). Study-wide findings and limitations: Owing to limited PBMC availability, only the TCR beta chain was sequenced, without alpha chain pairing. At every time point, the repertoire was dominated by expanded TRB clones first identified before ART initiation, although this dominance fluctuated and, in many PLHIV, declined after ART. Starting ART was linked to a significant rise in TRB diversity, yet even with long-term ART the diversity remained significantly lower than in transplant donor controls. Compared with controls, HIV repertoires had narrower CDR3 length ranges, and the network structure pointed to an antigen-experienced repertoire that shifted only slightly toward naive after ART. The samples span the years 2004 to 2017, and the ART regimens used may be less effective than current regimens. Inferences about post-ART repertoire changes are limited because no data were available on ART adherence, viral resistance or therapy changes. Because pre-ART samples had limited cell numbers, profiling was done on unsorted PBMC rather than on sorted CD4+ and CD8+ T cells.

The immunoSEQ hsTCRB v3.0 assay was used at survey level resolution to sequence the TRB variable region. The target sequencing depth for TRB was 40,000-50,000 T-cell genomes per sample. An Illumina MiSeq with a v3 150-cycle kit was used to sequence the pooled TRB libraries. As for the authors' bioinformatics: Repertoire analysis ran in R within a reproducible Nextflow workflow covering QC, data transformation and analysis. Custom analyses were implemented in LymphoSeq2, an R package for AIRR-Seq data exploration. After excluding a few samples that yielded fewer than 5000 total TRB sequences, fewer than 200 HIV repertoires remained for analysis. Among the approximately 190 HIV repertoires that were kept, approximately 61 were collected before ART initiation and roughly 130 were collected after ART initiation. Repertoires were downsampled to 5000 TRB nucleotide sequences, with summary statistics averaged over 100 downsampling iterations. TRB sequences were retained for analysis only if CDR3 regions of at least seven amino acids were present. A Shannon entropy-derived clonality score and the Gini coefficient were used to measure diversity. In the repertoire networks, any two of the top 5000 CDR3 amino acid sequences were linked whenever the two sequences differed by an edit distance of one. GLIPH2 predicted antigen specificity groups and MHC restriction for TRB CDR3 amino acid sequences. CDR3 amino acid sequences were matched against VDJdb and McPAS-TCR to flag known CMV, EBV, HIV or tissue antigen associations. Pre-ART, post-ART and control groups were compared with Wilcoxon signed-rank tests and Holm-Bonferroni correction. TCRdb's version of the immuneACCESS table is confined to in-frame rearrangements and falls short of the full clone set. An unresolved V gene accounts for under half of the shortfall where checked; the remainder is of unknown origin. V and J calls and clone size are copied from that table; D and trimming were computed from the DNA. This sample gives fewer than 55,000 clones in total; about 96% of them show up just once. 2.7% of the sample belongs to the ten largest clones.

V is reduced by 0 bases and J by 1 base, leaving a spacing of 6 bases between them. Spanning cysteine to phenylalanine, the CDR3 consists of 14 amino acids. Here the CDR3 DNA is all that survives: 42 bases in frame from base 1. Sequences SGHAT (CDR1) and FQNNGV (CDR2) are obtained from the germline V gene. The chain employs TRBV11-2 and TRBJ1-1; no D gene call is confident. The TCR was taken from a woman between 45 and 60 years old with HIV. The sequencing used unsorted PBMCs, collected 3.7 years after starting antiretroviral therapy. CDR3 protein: CASSLDVGNTEAFF. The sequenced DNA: TGTGCCAGCAGCTTAGACGTGGGGAACACTGAAGCTTTCTTT.